This T cell receptor (beta chain) is from a study of blood T cells in healthy people across ages. This clonotype has only a few counts. Combining a sample-barcoded 5' primer with a J-beta primer mix, a second PCR ran for about 6 to 11 cycles. TCRdb processed the 5' RACE reads anew with MiXCR; each CDR3 protein has one entry. The sample carries 1,500,000 or so distinct CDR3 sequences, roughly 43% recorded once. This sequence was found in a woman between 18 and 29 years old in good health. Sample: blood.

The DNA for the CDR3 is TGTGCCACCAGCAGATACCCCCCTAATGAGCAGTTCTTC. Residues: CATSRYPPNEQFF. This chain joins TRBV15 and TRBJ2-1, with no clear D. V dropped 2 bases and J dropped 7 bases, with 9 bases sitting between them. The CDR3 length is 13 residues. Germline assignment: CDR1 LNHNV and CDR2 YYDKDF (reference sequence). The full variable domain, completed using reference TRBV15 and TRBJ2-1, is DAMVIQNPRYQVTQFGKPVTLSCSQTLNHNVMYWYQQKSSQAPKLLFHYYDKDFNNEADTPDNFQSRRPNTSFCFLDIRSPGLGDTAMYLCATSRYPPNEQFFGPGTRLTVL.